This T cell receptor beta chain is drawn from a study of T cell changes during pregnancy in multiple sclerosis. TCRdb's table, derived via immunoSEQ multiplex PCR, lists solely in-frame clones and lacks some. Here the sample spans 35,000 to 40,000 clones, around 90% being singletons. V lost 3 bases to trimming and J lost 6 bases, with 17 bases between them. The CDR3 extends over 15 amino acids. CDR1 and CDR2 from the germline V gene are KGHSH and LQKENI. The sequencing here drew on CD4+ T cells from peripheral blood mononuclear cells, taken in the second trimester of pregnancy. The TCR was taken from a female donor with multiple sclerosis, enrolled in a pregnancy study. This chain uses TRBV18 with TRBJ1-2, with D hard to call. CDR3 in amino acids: CASSPKQGSANGYTF. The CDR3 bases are TGTGCCAGCTCACCCAAACAAGGGAGTGCGAATGGCTACACCTTC.